A selection of T cell receptor beta chains follows, all from one sample in a study of T cell repertoires in cytomegalovirus infection. Their cognate antigens are unknown. TCRdb analysed the reads with MiXCR anew, one entry per CDR3 protein. The profile covers fewer than 650,000 distinct CDR3 sequences, with 40% appearing a single time and 48% taken by the ten largest. The sample in question was cultured PBMCs, obtained from culture after CMV antigen stimulation. These TCRs come from a human donor in good health (CMV status not recorded). Some clones in this sample may be carry-over from other donors' samples. The CDR3 runs from the conserved cysteine through the conserved F or W. Fields, in order: V gene, clone size, J gene, D gene, CDR3 DNA, CDR3 protein. The D gene is left open where the match is weak. Rows may omit the clone size; those that give it use once, few, many or a size class.

TRBV19	once	TRBJ1-3	TRBD1	TGTGCCAGTAGTATCACAGGGGACGGAAACACCATATATTTT	CASSITGDGNTIYF
TRBV7-2	NA	TRBJ2-5	NA	TGTGCCAGCAGCTTAGCGAGTAACCGCCAAGAGACCCAGTACTTC	CASSLASNRQETQYF
TRBV19	NA	TRBJ1-3	NA	TGTGCCAGTAGTATTATCGGCTATTCTGGAAACACCATATATTTT	CASSIIGYSGNTIYF
TRBV12-3/TRBV12-4	NA	TRBJ2-3	TRBD1	TGTGCCAGCAGTGTCCAGGGGGAGGATACGCAGTATTTT	CASSVQGEDTQYF
TRBV18	NA	TRBJ2-5	NA	TGTGCCAGCTCACCACCGGGCCTTGTGGGGACCCAGTACTTC	CASSPPGLVGTQYF
TRBV2	NA	TRBJ1-5	NA	TGTGCCAGCAGTCGCGACTTGGCCCAGCATTTT	CASSRDLAQHF
TRBV7-2	NA	TRBJ1-6	TRBD1	TGTGCCAGCAGCTTGGACAGGGGGCCTTCACCCCTCCACTTT	CASSLDRGPSPLHF
TRBV7-2	NA	TRBJ1-1	NA	TGTGCCAGCAGCTTGGTTAGGCAGGCTGAAGCTTTCTTT	CASSLVRQAEAFF
TRBV6-2/TRBV6-3	few	TRBJ2-1	TRBD1	TGTGCCAGCAGTACAAGGACAGGGGGCAATGAGCAGTTCTTC	CASSTRTGGNEQFF
TRBV7-6	NA	TRBJ2-2	TRBD2	TGTGCCAGCAGCCCATCGTCGCAGCGGGGGACCGGGGAGCTGTTTTTT	CASSPSSQRGTGELFF
TRBV6-1	NA	TRBJ1-1	TRBD1	TGTGCCAGCAGGATACAGGGGGACACTGAAGCTTTCTTT	CASRIQGDTEAFF
TRBV19	NA	TRBJ2-1	TRBD2	TGTGCCAGTAGTATAGTCGGCGGGAGGGCCGGTATTGAGCAGTTCTTC	CASSIVGGRAGIEQFF
TRBV7-8	NA	TRBJ2-7	TRBD1	TGTGCCAGCAGCTTAGTGGTCAGGGGGCTCAACGAGCAGTACTTC	CASSLVVRGLNEQYF
TRBV6-5	few	TRBJ2-2	NA	TGTGCCAGCAGTAACAGCGGGAACACCGGGGAGCTGTTTTTT	CASSNSGNTGELFF
TRBV4-3	NA	TRBJ2-7	NA	TGCGCCAGCAGCCAAGTTTTTAGGGACCGAGCGTCCGAGCAGTACTTC	CASSQVFRDRASEQYF
TRBV12-3/TRBV12-4	few	TRBJ2-1	TRBD1	TGTGCCAGCAGTACTACCCCCGGGACAGGGGGGGAGCATGAGCAGTTCTTC	CASSTTPGTGGEHEQFF
TRBV2	NA	TRBJ1-1	TRBD1	TGTGCCAGCATTCCCCCCGGCGTCGACAGGGCTCACACTGAAGCTTTCTTT	CASIPPGVDRAHTEAFF
TRBV20-1	NA	TRBJ2-7	TRBD1	TGCAGTGCTCGTCCGGGACAGCGGCTCTACGAGCAGTACTTC	CSARPGQRLYEQYF
TRBV2	NA	TRBJ2-2	NA	TGTGCCAGCAGTGAAGCAGGGGGTGGCACCGGGGAGCTGTTTTTT	CASSEAGGGTGELFF
TRBV27	few	TRBJ2-7	TRBD2	TGTGCCAGCAGTTTATCGCTGCTAGCGGCTCCCGAGCAGTACTTC	CASSLSLLAAPEQYF
TRBV11-2	NA	TRBJ2-3	NA	TGTGCCAGCAGCCCCCTCCGAGAGGGGAGCACAGATACGCAGTATTTT	CASSPLREGSTDTQYF
TRBV12-3/TRBV12-4	NA	TRBJ1-2	TRBD1	TGTGCCAGCAGTTTATTGGACAGGGGGTATAATGGCTACACCTTC	CASSLLDRGYNGYTF
TRBV7-4	NA	TRBJ2-7	TRBD1	TGTGCCAGCAGCTTGCCCGGGACAGTAGTCCACGAGCAGTACTTC	CASSLPGTVVHEQYF